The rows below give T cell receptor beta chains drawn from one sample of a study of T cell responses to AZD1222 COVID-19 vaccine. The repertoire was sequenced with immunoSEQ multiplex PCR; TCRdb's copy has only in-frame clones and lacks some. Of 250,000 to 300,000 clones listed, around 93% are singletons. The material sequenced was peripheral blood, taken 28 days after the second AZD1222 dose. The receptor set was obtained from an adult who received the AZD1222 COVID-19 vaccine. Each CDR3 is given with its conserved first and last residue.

CATSDLTRTDTQYF	14	TRBV24-1	TRBJ2-3
CASSYSGRTQAFF	13	TRBV6-2/TRBV6-3	TRBJ1-1
CASSHRQGGYGANVLTF	17	TRBV4-3	TRBJ2-6
CASRGQASDYGYTF	14	TRBV6-5	TRBJ1-2
CASTDRGRATEQFF	14	TRBV7-2	TRBJ2-1
CALVGSKNIQYF	12	TRBV2	TRBJ2-4
CSAITNEKLFF	11	TRBV20-1	TRBJ1-4
CASSYGSGTGEKLFF	15	TRBV3-1/TRBV3-2	TRBJ1-4
CAISADQAPHGYTF	14	TRBV10-3	TRBJ1-2
CASSQDTQSYGYTF	14	TRBV4-3	TRBJ1-2
CASSEVVSPLHF	12	TRBV2	TRBJ1-6
CASSLTVGPQHF	12	TRBV28	TRBJ1-5
CSASRDSQYF	10	TRBV20-1	TRBJ2-7
CASSPNSNTGELFF	14	TRBV5-1	TRBJ2-2
CAWSVTGWNTEAFF	14	TRBV30	TRBJ1-1
CASSLGENTEAFF	13	TRBV5-1	TRBJ1-1
CASSPHGLADNEQFF	15	TRBV9	TRBJ2-1
CASSQALGASDTQYF	15	TRBV14	TRBJ2-3
CASSPRPKPTGELFF	15	TRBV18	TRBJ2-2
CASSLVPKLQVPLPYEQYF	19	TRBV7-8	TRBJ2-7
CASAQTGVEETQYF	14	TRBV12-5	TRBJ2-5
CASTLRWGSRGQPQHF	16	TRBV28	TRBJ1-5
CASTLDNEQFF	11	TRBV7-9	TRBJ2-1
CASSRLAGAEQYF	13	TRBV5-6	TRBJ2-7
CASRRGVDYGYTF	13	TRBV28	TRBJ1-2
CASSAPGSGNTIYF	14	TRBV6-5	TRBJ1-3
CASREGLDGELFF	13	TRBV28	TRBJ2-2
CASSEVDSIGYGYTF	15	TRBV6-1	TRBJ1-2
CASSLDGEKLFF	12	TRBV5-1	TRBJ1-4
CAISDLGVLAQHF	13	TRBV10-3	TRBJ1-5
CASSPRSGKASVEQYF	16	TRBV18	TRBJ2-7
CASSTQNNQPQHF	13	TRBV19	TRBJ1-5